This T cell receptor beta chain appears in the sequencing data of a study of blood T cells in healthy people across ages. This CDR3 has 14 amino acids. With 5 bases removed from V and 4 bases from J, the gap between germline ends came to 15 bases. The germline V gene has CDR1 SGHVS and CDR2 FQNEAQ. This clonotype was observed a handful of times. With a J-beta primer mix and a sample-barcoded 5' primer, a second PCR ran 7 to 11 cycles. Each CDR3 protein gets one entry after TCRdb re-called the 5' RACE reads with MiXCR. The data contain over 600,000 distinct CDR3 sequences, more than 50% of them singletons.

The genes are TRBV7-8 and TRBJ2-7, with D unresolved. The receptor was isolated from a man aged 40-49 years in good health. Material: blood. The DNA of the CDR3 is TGTGCCAGCAGCGTAGACGGCCGGTCGTACGAGCAGTACTTC. This encodes CASSVDGRSYEQYF.